This entry lists 13 T cell receptor beta chains sequenced from one sample in a study of blood T cell repertoires in COVID-19. The method was immunoSEQ multiplex PCR; TCRdb's version includes in-frame clones alone and lacks a portion of them. The sample has 250,000 to 350,000 clones; roughly 90% are singletons. Sequencing was performed on peripheral blood. These receptors were taken from an older woman with acute or convalescent COVID-19.

The V gene is TRBV2, the J gene TRBJ2-7; the D gene is possibly TRBD2 (6 bases). Germline assignment: CDR1 SNHLY and CDR2 FYNNEI. CDR3 length equals 16 residues. The V end lost 2 bases, the J end lost 4 bases, and 18 bases lay between the germline ends. CDR3: CASSESLTRRNYEQYF. Written as DNA, the CDR3 is TGTGCCAGCAGTGAAAGCTTGACTAGGAGAAATTACGAGCAGTACTTC.

This clone was recorded only once. The chain employs TRBV13 and TRBJ2-7, with D tentatively TRBD1 (5 bases). V shed 4 bases and J shed 3 bases, with 16 bases lying between them. CDR1 PRHDT and CDR2 FYEKMQ come from the germline V gene (reference sequence). This CDR3 has 15 residues. The CDR3 reads CASSSILRGNYEQYF. The CDR3 coding sequence is TGTGCCAGCAGCTCCATCCTAAGGGGCAACTACGAGCAGTACTTC.

The V and J genes are TRBV18 and TRBJ2-3, with D maybe TRBD1 (5 bases). Looked up from germline, CDR1 is KGHSH and CDR2 is LQKENI. Trimming removed 3 bases at V and 4 bases at J, with 23 bases between. CDR3 length: 18 amino acids. The CDR3 region has the DNA TGTGCCAGCTCACCTACAGGTATCTCTCAGCTTTGGGCAGATACGCAGTATTTT. Translation gives CASSPTGISQLWADTQYF. The full variable domain, rest sourced from reference TRBV18 and TRBJ2-3, is NAGVMQNPRHLVRRRGQEARLRCSPMKGHSHVYWYRQLPEEGLKFMVYLQKENIIDESGMPKERFSAEFPKEGPSILRIQQVVRGDSAAYFCASSPTGISQLWADTQYFGPGTRLTVL.

This chain connects TRBV6-2 or TRBV6-3 to TRBJ1-2; TRBD1 is a possible D gene (5 bases). Trimming removed 0 bases from V and 2 bases from J, with 10 bases in between. The CDR3 has 15 amino acids. Per germline, CDR1 MNHEY and CDR2 SVGEGT. CDR3 DNA sequence: TGTGCCAGCAGTTACTCGATAGGACAAAACTATGGCTACACCTTC. It yields the protein CASSYSIGQNYGYTF.

This rearrangement joins TRBV30 to TRBJ2-1; 9 nucleotides match TRBD2. Germline lookup yields CDR1 GTSNPN and CDR2 SVGIG (reference sequence). CDR3 length equals 14 residues. J was trimmed by 9 bases and V by 5 bases; bases with no gene match: 11. CDR3 sequence reads: CAWGRLAGQGEQFF. Written as DNA, the CDR3 is TGTGCCTGGGGGAGGCTAGCGGGGCAGGGTGAGCAGTTCTTC.

CDR3 nucleotide sequence: TGTGCCAGCAGTTCACAGGGATCCAACAATGAGCAGTTCTTC. This codes for CASSSQGSNNEQFF. The J gene is TRBJ2-1, the V gene TRBV27; D is perhaps TRBD1 (6 bases). The germline V gene encodes CDR1 MNHEY and CDR2 SMNVEV (reference sequence). The V gene lost 4 bases and the J gene lost 5 bases, with 12 bases spanning the gap. This CDR3 is built from 14 residues.

J is TRBJ2-3 and V is TRBV3-1 (or the pseudogene TRBV3-2), with 7 bases matching TRBD2. There are 14 residues in the CDR3. Germline lookup yields CDR1 LGHDT and CDR2 YNNKEL (reference sequence). Trimming removed 5 bases from V and 1 base from J; junction bases left unmatched: 3. The CDR3 spells CASSSSGGTDTQYF. CDR3 DNA: TGTGCCAGCAGCTCTAGCGGCGGCACAGATACGCAGTATTTT.

The chain couples TRBV10-3 to TRBJ1-1; 11 positions agree with TRBD1. Trimming cost V 6 bases and J 0 bases; bases outside gene matches: 15. The CDR3 loop spans 19 amino acids. Germline V gene data show CDR1 as ENHRY and CDR2 as SYGVKD. DNA of the CDR3: TGTGCCATCAGGGCCGGGACAGGGGGGAACCCTGCCCTGAACACTGAAGCTTTCTTT. Protein product: CAIRAGTGGNPALNTEAFF.

This rearrangement joins TRBV28 to TRBJ2-7, with a weak D call TRBD1 (5 bases). The V and J ends lost 7 bases and 0 bases respectively, with 13 bases between them. The CDR3 consists of 14 residues. Germline CDR1 MDHEN, CDR2 SYDVKM. CDR3 in DNA: TGTGCCAGCACCCCCTTTGACAGCTCCTACGAGCAGTACTTC. It translates to CASTPFDSSYEQYF.

The chain has TRBV7-4 and TRBJ1-5; TRBD1 aligns across 8 bases. The germline gives CDR1 SGHVT, CDR2 SQSDAQ. This CDR3 spans 17 amino acids. V trimming: 0 bases; J trimming: 2 bases; junction bases outside the gene matches: 6. The chain's CDR3 is CASSLARQGRGNQPQHF. CDR3 nucleotide sequence: TGTGCCAGCAGCTTAGCCCGACAGGGGAGGGGCAATCAGCCCCAGCATTTT.

In this sample, this clone turned up once. J is TRBJ1-5 and V is TRBV19, with D maybe TRBD1 (5 bases). CDR3 length equals 15 residues. Germline V lookup: CDR1 LNHDA, CDR2 SQIVND (reference sequence). V was clipped by 7 bases and J by 6 bases, with 19 bases between them. CDR3 DNA: TGTGCCAGTAACGTGCGCAGGGTTGCACTTCAGCCCCAGCATTTT. Amino acids: CASNVRRVALQPQHF.

The chain carries TRBV29-1 and TRBJ2-3, with no clear D. Germline-derived CDR1 and CDR2 are SQVTM and ANQGSEA. V was cut by 7 bases and J by 8 bases, with 19 bases left in between. The CDR3 loop spans 13 amino acids. In DNA, the CDR3 is TGCAGCGCCGAAGAGCAGCCCACGGGTACGCAGTATTTT. Translation gives CSAEEQPTGTQYF.

V usage is TRBV3-1 (or the pseudogene TRBV3-2) and J usage is TRBJ2-6; the match to TRBD1 covers 10 bases. J lost 3 bases, V lost 0 bases, and 8 bases had no gene match. The CDR3 is made up of 19 amino acids. CDR1 is LGHDT and CDR2 is YNNKEL in the germline V gene (reference sequence). The CDR3 DNA reads as TGTGCCAGCAGCCAAGATACCGGACAGGGGGTATTTGGGGCCAACGTCCTGACTTTC. It specifies CASSQDTGQGVFGANVLTF.